The 29 T cell receptor beta chains below come from one sample, sequenced in a study of T cell repertoires in cytomegalovirus infection. TCRdb analysed the reads with MiXCR anew, one entry per CDR3 protein. The sample has roughly 280,000 distinct CDR3 sequences, less than 25% seen once; the top ten hold approximately 20%. These receptors' targets are unknown. The sequences come from cultured PBMCs, collected from culture after CMV antigen stimulation. The receptor set was obtained from a human donor in good health (CMV status not recorded). Some clones in this sample may be carry-over from other donors' samples.

This clonotype was seen only a few times. The chain joins TRBV12-5 to TRBJ2-5; TRBD1 aligns across 10 bases. The CDR3 covers 16 residues. The V gene's germline CDR1 is LGHNT and CDR2 FRNRAP. V was pared by 2 bases and J by 5 bases, with 8 bases of the junction left unmatched. CDR3 region: CASGLTTGTGVETQYF. The CDR3, as DNA: TGTGCTAGTGGTTTGACGACCGGGACAGGGGTGGAGACCCAGTACTTC.

This clonotype occurred many times. This chain joins TRBV10-3 and TRBJ1-1, with a tentative D call TRBD1 (5 bases). Germline loops: CDR1 ENHRY, CDR2 SYGVKD. The CDR3 contains 16 residues. V was shortened by 3 bases and J by 5 bases, with 19 bases between the two germline ends. CDR3 amino acids: CAISDRAQTTSTEAFF. The CDR3 DNA is TGTGCCATCAGTGACAGGGCCCAGACCACGTCGACTGAAGCTTTCTTT.

This clonotype showed up just a few times. The V call is TRBV7-9, the J call TRBJ1-6; 10 bases agree with TRBD1. V shed 5 bases, J shed 7 bases, and the junction held 5 bases outside the gene matches. The germline V gene has CDR1 SEHNR and CDR2 FQNEAQ (reference sequence). This CDR3 spans 15 amino acids. The CDR3 loop reads CASSRLTGGNSPLHF. CDR3 in DNA: TGTGCCAGCAGCCGTCTGACAGGGGGCAATTCACCCCTCCACTTT.

This chain uses TRBV29-1 with TRBJ2-1; 7 nucleotides match TRBD2. J lost 7 bases, V lost 8 bases, and 14 bases had no gene match. There are 14 residues in the CDR3. Germline V gives CDR1 SQVTM, CDR2 ANQGSEA. CDR3 sequence: CSPTDAGDLNEQFF. CDR3 in DNA: TGCAGCCCTACGGATGCGGGAGATTTGAATGAGCAGTTCTTC.

This clonotype was counted a few times. This chain uses TRBV19 with TRBJ2-5; 7 bases align to TRBD1. There are 15 residues in the CDR3. Germline V gene lookup returns CDR1 LNHDA and CDR2 SQIVND (reference sequence). V shed 5 bases and J 2 bases; nucleotides not matched to a gene: 8. CDR3 amino acids: CASSPGQSRQETQYF. CDR3 nucleotide sequence: TGTGCCAGTAGTCCGGGACAGAGCAGACAAGAGACCCAGTACTTC. The variable domain in full, with the rest retrieved from reference TRBV19 and TRBJ2-5, is DGGITQSPKYLFRKEGQNVTLSCEQNLNHDAMYWYRQDPGQGLRLIYYSQIVNDFQKGDIAEGYSVSREKKESFPLTVTSAQKNPTAFYLCASSPGQSRQETQYFGPGTRLLVL.

V and J are TRBV6-1 and TRBJ1-2; 7 nucleotides align to TRBD1. Germline V CDR1 and CDR2: MNHNS, SASEGT. The CDR3 length is 14 residues. With V trimmed by 3 bases and J by 5 bases, 6 bases remained unmatched. The CDR3 loop reads CASSEIGGAYGYTF. The CDR3 DNA reads as TGTGCCAGCAGTGAGATAGGGGGCGCGTATGGCTACACCTTC.

The chain uses TRBV6-2 or TRBV6-3 and TRBJ2-1; TRBD1 matches at 9 bases. Germline CDR1 is MNHEY and CDR2 is SVGEGT. The CDR3 is 16 amino acids. J gave up 3 bases and V 0 bases, and 3 bases lay outside the gene matches. The CDR3 protein is CASSYSPGQGYNEQFF. The CDR3 nucleotides are TGTGCCAGCAGTTACTCGCCGGGACAGGGCTACAATGAGCAGTTCTTC.

CDR3 nucleotides: TGCAGTGCTAGGAAGCCGGCGGGAGGGCTTCTCAATGAGCAGTTCTTC. It yields the protein CSARKPAGGLLNEQFF. The J gene is TRBJ2-1, the V gene TRBV20-1; TRBD2 matches at 9 bases. The CDR3 runs to 16 residues. Germline CDR1 is DFQATT and CDR2 is SNEGSKA (reference sequence). V was pared by 3 bases and J by 6 bases, with 12 bases of the junction left unmatched.

This clonotype was recorded a few times. This chain joins TRBV7-2 and TRBJ1-5; maybe TRBD1 (6 bases). The CDR3 is 16 amino acids. Germline values: CDR1 SGHTA, CDR2 FQGNSA. V dropped 1 base and J dropped 7 bases, with 17 bases sitting between them. CDR3 nucleotides: TGTGCCAGCAGCTTAGGGGGGTCCAGGGGTTGGCAGCCCCAGCATTTT. The encoded protein is CASSLGGSRGWQPQHF.

Regarding this clonotype: The germline gene is not matched at one end of the junction; a read error may be the cause. This chain connects TRBV7-6 to TRBJ1-4; D is unclear. The CDR3 sequence is 17 residues long. Germline V lookup: CDR1 SGHVS, CDR2 FNYEAQ. The DNA of the CDR3 is TGTGCTAGCAGCCATCCAGGAAATGGCTCAACTAATGAAAAACTGTTTTTT. Translated: CASSHPGNGSTNEKLFF.

With respect to this clonotype: Germline and junction disagree at one end, which may indicate a read error. V and J are TRBV15 and TRBJ2-2, with 7 bases fitting TRBD2. The CDR3 is made up of 15 amino acids. Germline CDR1 and CDR2: LNHNV and YYDKDF (reference sequence). In DNA, the CDR3 is TGTGCCACCAGCATCCAGGGACCAACGTCGGGGGGGCTGTTTTTT. Encoded protein: CATSIQGPTSGGLFF.

This clonotype has more than one count but fewer than ten. The chain has TRBV12-3 or TRBV12-4 and TRBJ2-2; D gene uncertain. Deletions cut 2 bases from V and 0 bases from J, with 10 bases between. This CDR3 has 16 residues. CDR3 nucleotide sequence: TGTGCCAGCAGTTTATTAGTGGGTGCGAACACCGGGGAGCTGTTTTTT. Its translation is CASSLLVGANTGELFF.

The chain recombines TRBV12-3 or TRBV12-4 with TRBJ2-7, with 8 positions matching TRBD2. Unmatched junction bases numbered 4, after V lost 3 bases and J lost 3 bases. The CDR3 totals 14 residues. The CDR3 sequence is CASSFGGLDYEQYF. The CDR3 DNA reads as TGTGCCAGCAGTTTCGGGGGACTAGACTACGAGCAGTACTTC.

Turning to this clonotype: Being one base from a much bigger clone, this may be a read error. Because the CDR3 is missing its conserved closing phenylalanine or tryptophan, this is likely a read error. This chain's CDR3 is CASSFQGGGDTQYL. The CDR3 coding sequence is TGTGCCAGCAGTTTTCAAGGGGGAGGAGATACGCAGTATTTA. The V call is TRBV12-3 or TRBV12-4, the J call TRBJ2-3; perhaps D is TRBD1 or TRBD2 (6 bases each). CDR3 length equals 14 residues. V dropped 3 bases and J dropped 5 bases, with 12 bases sitting between them.

This clonotype was seen only once. The junction departs from germline at one end; a sequencing error may be responsible. The chain uses TRBV4-1 and TRBJ2-3, with a possible D match to TRBD1 (6 bases). The germline V gene has CDR1 MGHRA and CDR2 YSYEKL. This CDR3 has 17 amino acids. This CDR3 reads CASSQGGGRLSTDTQYF. CDR3 in DNA: TGTGCCAGCAGCCAAGGGGGTGGGCGCCTTAGCACAGATACGCAGTATTTT.

This clonotype came up many times. J is TRBJ2-5 and V is TRBV5-4; D is perhaps TRBD1 (6 bases). CDR1 is SGHNT, CDR2 YYREEE, per germline (reference sequence). CDR3 length: 14 residues. Trimming took off 2 bases at V and 5 bases at J, with 13 bases between the two ends. CDR3 residues: CASSFQGSGETQYF. In nucleotides, the CDR3 is TGTGCCAGCAGCTTTCAGGGGTCTGGGGAGACCCAGTACTTC.

This chain joins TRBV25-1 and TRBJ1-1; no definite D call. Deletions cut 2 bases from V and 7 bases from J, with 17 bases between. Germline V CDR1 and CDR2: MGHDK, SYGVNS. The CDR3 is made up of 15 amino acids. The CDR3 protein is CASSELLRTLIEAFF. CDR3 sequence (DNA): TGTGCCAGCAGTGAACTATTGAGGACCCTCATTGAAGCTTTCTTT.

In DNA, the CDR3 is TGTGCCAGCGGATATCTAGCGGGGTTTGGGGAGCAGTTCTTC. Residues: CASGYLAGFGEQFF. The chain links TRBV6-2 or TRBV6-3 to TRBJ2-1, with 9 bases matching TRBD2. Trimming removed 8 bases from V and 10 bases from J; junction bases left unmatched: 12. This CDR3 region has 14 residues. Germline-derived CDR1 and CDR2 are MNHEY and SVGEGT.

This chain connects TRBV28 to TRBJ1-5, with TRBD1 matching over 9 bases. CDR3 size: 15 residues. V lost 5 bases and J lost 9; bases outside the gene matches: 11. Germline CDR1 and CDR2: MDHEN and SYDVKM. This CDR3 is CASSKSGTGLRPQHF. The DNA for the CDR3 is TGTGCCAGCAGTAAATCCGGGACAGGGCTTCGGCCCCAGCATTTT.

This clonotype was seen repeatedly, ten times or more. The V gene is TRBV7-2, the J gene TRBJ1-5; tentative D call: TRBD1 (5 bases). CDR3 length equals 15 residues. Deletions cut 5 bases from V and 0 bases from J, with 11 bases between. CDR1 SGHTA and CDR2 FQGNSA come from the germline V gene. The chain's CDR3 is CASSPGQGSNQPQHF. The CDR3 DNA reads TGTGCCAGCAGCCCCGGGCAGGGTAGCAATCAGCCCCAGCATTTT.

The chain has TRBV27 and TRBJ2-7, with D perhaps matching TRBD1 (6 bases). The V gene lost 5 bases and the J gene lost 5 bases, with 19 bases spanning the gap. Germline V gene lookup returns CDR1 MNHEY and CDR2 SMNVEV (reference sequence). The CDR3 sequence is 15 residues long. CDR3: CASSAPAGTSDEQYF. CDR3 nucleotide sequence: TGTGCCAGCAGTGCTCCGGCCGGGACATCAGACGAGCAGTACTTC.

The DNA for the CDR3 is TGTGCCAGCAGTTCCCTGACTGTCAGTGGGGCCAACGTCCTGACTTTC. Translation: CASSSLTVSGANVLTF. The chain carries TRBV6-2 or TRBV6-3 and TRBJ2-6; no firm D call. Germline V CDR1 and CDR2: MNHEY, SVGEGT. Trimming pared 4 bases from V and 3 bases from J, leaving 13 bases between. The CDR3 contains 16 residues.

In this sample, this clonotype turned up many times. The V and J genes are TRBV19 and TRBJ2-5; no reliable D call. Per germline, CDR1 LNHDA and CDR2 SQIVND (reference sequence). Trimming took off 3 bases at V and 5 bases at J, with 7 bases between the two ends. The CDR3 length is 12 residues. CDR3: CASSMGFETQYF. CDR3 sequence (DNA): TGTGCCAGTAGTATGGGGTTTGAGACCCAGTACTTC. Variable domain in full (rest from reference TRBV19 and TRBJ2-5): DGGITQSPKYLFRKEGQNVTLSCEQNLNHDAMYWYRQDPGQGLRLIYYSQIVNDFQKGDIAEGYSVSREKKESFPLTVTSAQKNPTAFYLCASSMGFETQYFGPGTRLLVL.

There are many counts of this clonotype. The chain has TRBV7-9 and TRBJ1-2; TRBD1 matches at 8 bases. The V and J ends lost 5 bases and 1 base, in that order; junction bases with no gene match: 18. This CDR3 region has 19 residues. Germline CDR1 and CDR2: SEHNR and FQNEAQ (reference sequence). CDR3 sequence: CASSPPNPRQGRFNYGYTF. The CDR3 nucleotides read TGTGCCAGCAGCCCCCCGAACCCCCGACAGGGGAGATTTAACTATGGCTACACCTTC.

The V call is TRBV29-1, the J call TRBJ2-3, with D perhaps TRBD2 (6 bases). Deletions cut 2 bases from V and 5 bases from J, with 11 bases between. CDR1 is SQVTM, CDR2 ANQGSEA, per germline. CDR3 length: 13 amino acids. In DNA, the CDR3 is TGCAGCGTTGAATACGGGGGTGGAGATACGCAGTATTTT. It encodes CSVEYGGGDTQYF.

The V gene is TRBV27, the J gene TRBJ2-1; TRBD2 agrees at 8 bases. CDR3 length equals 14 residues. Germline values: CDR1 MNHEY, CDR2 SMNVEV (reference sequence). J gave up 8 bases and V 8 bases, and 11 bases lay outside the gene matches. This CDR3 is CASHTQRELDEQFF. For the CDR3, the DNA is TGTGCCAGCCATACTCAGCGGGAGCTGGATGAGCAGTTCTTC.

Written as DNA, the CDR3 is TGTGCCACCAGTTGGGCTAGAGAGTCTAAGCAGTTCTTC. This translates into CATSWARESKQFF. The chain recombines TRBV24-1 with TRBJ2-1; D remains unclear. This CDR3 has 13 residues. Germline assignment: CDR1 KGHDR and CDR2 SFDVKD. V dropped 6 bases and J dropped 11 bases, with 16 bases sitting between them.

This clonotype was seen a handful of times. V usage is TRBV7-2 and J usage is TRBJ2-1; TRBD2 matches 7 bases. Unmatched junction bases numbered 7, after V lost 5 bases and J lost 6 bases. CDR3 length equals 14 residues. CDR1 and CDR2 from the germline V gene are SGHTA and FQGNSA. The CDR3: CASSVAGAGNEQFF. DNA of the CDR3: TGTGCCAGCAGCGTGGCGGGAGCTGGCAATGAGCAGTTCTTC.

This clonotype appeared many times. The chain is built from TRBV7-9 and TRBJ1-1; D call uncertain. The CDR3 has 14 residues. Trimming pared 4 bases from V and 0 bases from J, leaving 9 bases between. Germline CDR1 reads SEHNR; CDR2 reads FQNEAQ (reference sequence). The CDR3 DNA reads as TGTGCCAGCAGCTCTCGGACGCTGAACACTGAAGCTTTCTTT. It codes for CASSSRTLNTEAFF. Combining the CDR3 with reference TRBV7-9 and TRBJ1-1 gives the whole variable domain DTGVSQNPRHKITKRGQNVTFRCDPISEHNRLYWYRQTLGQGPEFLTYFQNEAQLEKSRLLSDRFSAERPKGSFSTLEIQRTEQGDSAMYLCASSSRTLNTEAFFGQGTRLTVV.